Listed here are 23 T cell receptor beta chains from one sample, sequenced in a study of blood T cell repertoires in COVID-19. Only in-frame clones appear in the TCRdb table, and some are missing; sequencing was by immunoSEQ multiplex PCR. The sample yields nearly 45,000 clones, approximately 86% seen once. The sequencing input was peripheral blood. The source is a woman aged 80 or over with acute or convalescent COVID-19.

The CDR3 loop reads CASTLGQTQETQYF. The CDR3 DNA is TGTGCCAGCACCTTAGGACAGACACAAGAGACCCAGTACTTC. V is TRBV2 and J is TRBJ2-5; maybe TRBD1 (6 bases). In germline, CDR1 is SNHLY, CDR2 FYNNEI. CDR3 length: 14 amino acids. V lost 7 bases, J lost 2 bases, and 14 bases lay in between.

This clone is a singleton in its sample. The chain links TRBV5-1 to TRBJ2-2, with 9 bases that match TRBD2. V gave up 4 bases and J gave up 5 bases; unmatched junction bases: 15. The CDR3 has 18 residues. Germline CDR1 is SGHRS and CDR2 is YFSETQ. The CDR3 DNA reads as TGCGCCAGCAGCCTCCAAGTCCGTGCGGGAGGGCCGACCGGGGAGCTGTTTTTT. This gives the protein CASSLQVRAGGPTGELFF.

This chain joins TRBV5-1 and TRBJ2-1; 12 positions agree with TRBD2. CDR1 and CDR2 (germline): SGHRS, YFSETQ. The CDR3 runs 16 residues. V dropped 4 bases and J dropped 0; count of bases not matched to a gene: 2. The CDR3 DNA reads as TGCGCCAGCAGCCTGACTAGCGGGAGCTCCTACAATGAGCAGTTCTTC. It encodes CASSLTSGSSYNEQFF.

The chain links TRBV14 to TRBJ2-7; a weak D match, TRBD1 (6 bases). This CDR3 comprises 16 residues. Germline CDR1 reads SGHDN; CDR2 reads FVKESK. Between the trimmed V and J ends, which lost 2 bases and 5 bases, there was a span of 19 bases. The CDR3 here is CASSQRIGGRSDEQYF. CDR3 coding DNA: TGTGCCAGCAGCCAACGAATAGGGGGTAGATCCGACGAGCAGTACTTC.

The chain is built from TRBV7-2 and TRBJ2-1; TRBD2 agrees at 10 bases. Germline CDR1 and CDR2: SGHTA and FQGNSA. The CDR3 has 19 residues. V lost 6 bases to trimming and J lost 4 bases; unmatched junction nucleotides: 18. The CDR3 coding sequence is TGTGCCAGCAGTTCCCCCTCGGGCGGAAGGACTAGCGGTTACAATGAGCAGTTCTTC. Its protein is CASSSPSGGRTSGYNEQFF.

The genes are TRBV7-9 and TRBJ1-1; TRBD1 might be the D (6 bases). CDR3 length: 15 residues. Per the germline V gene, CDR1 is SEHNR and CDR2 is FQNEAQ (reference sequence). The germline V and J ends were trimmed by 5 bases and 0 bases, with 13 bases remaining between them. The CDR3 DNA sequence: TGTGCCAGCAGCCCTCGGGGGGCAGTGAACACTGAAGCTTTCTTT. Protein product: CASSPRGAVNTEAFF.

CDR3: CASKGDRAASNEQFF. The CDR3 DNA follows: TGTGCCAGTAAAGGGGACAGAGCAGCATCGAATGAGCAGTTCTTC. V gene TRBV19 combines with J gene TRBJ2-1, with 7 bases lining up with TRBD1. This CDR3 spans 15 amino acids. Germline V lookup: CDR1 LNHDA, CDR2 SQIVND (reference sequence). The ends lost 7 bases at V and 7 bases at J; junction bases unmatched: 13.

This chain uses TRBV29-1 with TRBJ2-1; 12 bases agree with TRBD2. CDR1 and CDR2 (germline): SQVTM, ANQGSEA. Trimming took 0 bases from V and 6 from J; bases not matched to a gene: 3. The CDR3 is 15 residues long. CDR3 sequence: CSVEDLAGGPNEQFF. The CDR3, as DNA: TGCAGCGTTGAAGATCTAGCGGGAGGGCCCAATGAGCAGTTCTTC.

The chain joins TRBV15 to TRBJ2-3; 8 nucleotides agree with TRBD2. With 7 bases clipped from V and 4 bases from J, the junction kept 16 bases outside the gene matches. This CDR3 has 17 amino acids. CDR1 is LNHNV and CDR2 is YYDKDF in the germline V gene (reference sequence). The CDR3 coding sequence is TGTGCCACCACCAAGAGAGGAGGGACTAGTCCGGCAGATACGCAGTATTTT. This sequence encodes CATTKRGGTSPADTQYF.

This chain uses TRBV2 with TRBJ2-3; 9 bases match TRBD2. The CDR3 spans 15 residues. CDR1 SNHLY and CDR2 FYNNEI come from the germline V gene. Germline trimming cut 3 bases from V and 3 bases from J; bases unmatched to any gene: 4. The CDR3 sequence is CASSEVAGVTDTQYF. CDR3 nucleotide sequence: TGTGCCAGCAGTGAGGTAGCGGGAGTGACAGATACGCAGTATTTT. Complete variable domain (other parts from reference TRBV2 and TRBJ2-3): EPEVTQTPSHQVTQMGQEVILRCVPISNHLYFYWYRQILGQKVEFLVSFYNNEISEKSEIFDDQFSVERPDGSNFTLKIRSTKLEDSAMYFCASSEVAGVTDTQYFGPGTRLTVL.

The sample holds many counts of this clone. J is TRBJ2-7 and V is TRBV7-8; D remains unclear. Germline CDR1 and CDR2: SGHVS and FQNEAQ. CDR3 length equals 13 residues. Trimming removed 0 bases at V and 7 bases at J, with 10 bases between. The chain's CDR3 is CASSLAWSGEQYF. The CDR3 nucleotides read TGTGCCAGCAGCTTAGCATGGTCGGGTGAGCAGTACTTC.

The chain couples TRBV11-2 to TRBJ2-2; tentatively, D is TRBD1 (5 bases). Germline V gives CDR1 SGHAT, CDR2 FQNNGV. The CDR3 covers 14 residues. Trimming stripped 4 bases from V and 1 base from J, with 7 bases between. The CDR3 sequence is CASSYDRNTGELFF. The DNA of the CDR3 is TGTGCCAGCAGCTATGACAGGAACACCGGGGAGCTGTTTTTT.

The rearrangement joins TRBV7-7 to TRBJ2-5; D remains unclear. Germline CDR1 reads SSHAT; CDR2 reads FNYEAQ (reference sequence). The CDR3 covers 13 residues. The ends were cut back, 3 bases at V and 0 bases at J, with 5 bases in the middle. CDR3 bases: TGTGCCAGCAGCTTCCGGGACCAAGAGACCCAGTACTTC. This gives the protein CASSFRDQETQYF.

This clone was seen once. This rearrangement joins TRBV18 to TRBJ2-5; 8 bases are shared with TRBD2. The CDR3 totals 16 residues. Germline V gives CDR1 KGHSH, CDR2 LQKENI. V dropped 2 bases and J dropped 5; count of bases not matched to a gene: 10. In nucleotides, the CDR3 is TGTGCCAGCTCACCAGGGGGACTAGGTCAGCAGGAGACCCAGTACTTC. It codes for CASSPGGLGQQETQYF.

The chain recombines TRBV7-9 with TRBJ1-1; D perhaps matches TRBD1 (5 bases). Germline assignment: CDR1 SEHNR and CDR2 FQNEAQ (reference sequence). Trimming pared 3 bases from V and 1 base from J, leaving 6 bases between. This CDR3 is built from 13 residues. The CDR3 region is CASSLDTNTEAFF. For the CDR3, the DNA is TGTGCCAGCAGCTTGGACACGAACACTGAAGCTTTCTTT.

The chain uses TRBV3-1 (or the pseudogene TRBV3-2) and TRBJ2-5; 9 nucleotides line up with TRBD2. The V and J ends lost 5 bases and 5 bases, in that order; junction bases with no gene match: 12. This CDR3 region has 16 residues. The germline CDR1 and CDR2 sequences are LGHDT and YNNKEL (reference sequence). DNA for the CDR3: TGTGCCAGCAGCGAGGGGAGCGGGGGGACGGGGGAGACCCAGTACTTC. Translating gives CASSEGSGGTGETQYF.

The chain recombines TRBV19 with TRBJ2-5; 8 bases agree with TRBD1. J was trimmed by 4 bases and V by 5 bases; bases with no gene match: 6. Per germline, CDR1 LNHDA and CDR2 SQIVND (reference sequence). This CDR3 has 14 residues. The CDR3 protein is CASSSTGGRETQYF. The CDR3 DNA is TGTGCCAGTAGTTCAACAGGGGGGCGAGAGACCCAGTACTTC.

The chain carries TRBV4-1 and TRBJ2-3; D is perhaps TRBD2 (5 bases). Between the trimmed V and J ends, which lost 3 bases and 0 bases, there was a span of 10 bases. There are 15 residues in the CDR3. The germline V gene encodes CDR1 MGHRA and CDR2 YSYEKL. The CDR3 nucleotides are TGCGCCAGCAGCCAGCGGGTACTTAGCACAGATACGCAGTATTTT. This gives the protein CASSQRVLSTDTQYF.

The rearrangement uses TRBV30 and TRBJ1-2, with 7 bases that match TRBD1. Trimming took 3 bases from V and 5 from J; bases not matched to a gene: 3. The germline V gene encodes CDR1 GTSNPN and CDR2 SVGIG (reference sequence). CDR3 size: 12 residues. The CDR3 DNA sequence: TGTGCCTGGAGCCAGGGGGATTATGGCTACACCTTC. It translates to CAWSQGDYGYTF.

The chain employs TRBV2 and TRBJ2-1, with 10 bases aligning to TRBD2. The germline V gene has CDR1 SNHLY and CDR2 FYNNEI. Unmatched junction bases numbered 5, after V lost 6 bases and J lost 6 bases. The CDR3 spans 14 residues. The CDR3, as DNA: TGTGCCAGCAGCCCCGGGACTAGCGTCAATGAGCAGTTCTTC. Encoded protein: CASSPGTSVNEQFF.

The chain is built from TRBV21-1 and TRBJ2-1; TRBD1 is taken as the D call from the table, unchecked against the DNA. TRBV21-1 is a pseudogene. The CDR3 spans 16 residues. CDR3 sequence (DNA): TGTGCCAGCAGCAAAGGAAAGGGGGTTGTGTCCAATGAGCAGTTCTTC. As protein: CASSKGKGVVSNEQFF.

This chain connects TRBV7-9 to TRBJ1-1; D is possibly TRBD1 (5 bases). Trimming left V 2 bases short and J 0 bases short, with 7 bases between. The CDR3 is 14 amino acids. Looked up from germline, CDR1 is SEHNR and CDR2 is FQNEAQ (reference sequence). CDR3 DNA sequence: TGTGCCAGCAGCTTACAGGGTGTGAACACTGAAGCTTTCTTT. Its protein is CASSLQGVNTEAFF.

Remarks on this clone: One end of the junction is discordant with germline, which a read error may explain. This chain uses TRBV11-2 with TRBJ2-5, with 15 bases matching TRBD2. Germline V gene sequence: CDR1 SGHAT, CDR2 FQNNGV. The CDR3 consists of 15 residues. CDR3 sequence reads: CASRPGLAGGESQYF. CDR3 coding DNA: TGTGCCAGCAGACCGGGACTAGCGGGAGGAGAGAGCCAGTACTTC.